The 22 T cell receptor beta chains below all came from one sample that was sequenced in a study of shared clonotypes between healthy human individuals. Repertoires were generated with immunoSEQ multiplex PCR, while TCRdb's copy carries only in-frame clones and drops some. The table has some 1,100,000 clones, 75% to 80% seen once; the top ten hold 0.4% to 0.55%. Sequencing input: memory CD4+ T cells from PBMCs. Documented subset: CD45RA-negative fraction. The receptors stem from a man aged 18 to 35 in good health. Some clones in this sample may be carry-over from other donors' samples.

This sequence joins TRBV2 and TRBJ2-3; no firm D call. Germline CDR1 reads SNHLY; CDR2 reads FYNNEI. Between the trimmed V and J ends, which lost 4 bases and 2 bases, there was a span of 13 bases. The CDR3 runs 15 residues. The CDR3 sequence: CASSAVRPPTDTQYF. The CDR3 DNA reads as TGTGCCAGCAGTGCCGTCCGGCCCCCCACAGATACGCAGTATTTT.

The V gene is TRBV25-1, the J gene TRBJ2-6; D ambiguous. CDR3 length equals 15 residues. CDR1 and CDR2 (germline): MGHDK, SYGVNS. Deletions cut 5 bases from V and 3 bases from J, with 11 bases between. CDR3 nucleotide sequence: TGTGCCAGCAGTCCAGACCGCGGTGGGGCCAACGTCCTGACTTTC. Translation: CASSPDRGGANVLTF.

J is TRBJ2-1 and V is TRBV11-2, with 7 positions matching TRBD1. The ends lost 5 bases at V and 1 base at J; junction bases unmatched: 17. This CDR3 has 19 residues. Germline V CDR1 and CDR2: SGHAT, FQNNGV. CDR3 sequence: CASSGVPGQYFRSYNEQFF. CDR3 nucleotides: TGTGCCAGCAGCGGCGTCCCGGGACAGTACTTCAGGTCCTACAATGAGCAGTTCTTC.

V and J are TRBV7-9 and TRBJ2-7, with 12 bases identical to TRBD1. V lost 7 bases and J lost 3; bases outside the gene matches: 13. CDR1 SEHNR and CDR2 FQNEAQ come from the germline V gene (reference sequence). The CDR3 extends over 17 amino acids. The chain's CDR3 is CASNFGTGGRTLYEQYF. In DNA form, the CDR3 reads TGTGCCAGCAACTTCGGGACAGGGGGCCGAACCCTCTACGAGCAGTACTTC. Full variable domain (outside the CDR3, taken from reference TRBV7-9 and TRBJ2-7): DTGVSQNPRHKITKRGQNVTFRCDPISEHNRLYWYRQTLGQGPEFLTYFQNEAQLEKSRLLSDRFSAERPKGSFSTLEIQRTEQGDSAMYLCASNFGTGGRTLYEQYFGPGTRLTVT.

This chain connects TRBV6-5 to TRBJ2-7; TRBD2 matches 7 bases. The CDR3 spans 15 residues. The germline CDR1 and CDR2 sequences are MNHEY and SVGAGI. With 6 bases clipped from V and 0 bases from J, the junction kept 8 bases outside the gene matches. CDR3 in amino acids: CASRTVGGSSYEQYF. CDR3 bases: TGTGCCAGCAGAACCGTGGGAGGGAGCTCCTACGAGCAGTACTTC.

The rearrangement uses TRBV14 and TRBJ2-2, with 8 positions matching TRBD2. CDR3 size: 16 residues. Germline lookup yields CDR1 SGHDN and CDR2 FVKESK. The ends lost 0 bases at V and 6 bases at J; junction bases unmatched: 6. The CDR3 nucleotides are TGTGCCAGCAGCCAAGACCGCGGGAGGATTCCCGGGGAGCTGTTTTTT. Translation: CASSQDRGRIPGELFF. Filled out from reference TRBV14 and TRBJ2-2, the complete variable domain reads EAGVTQFPSHSVIEKGQTVTLRCDPISGHDNLYWYRRVMGKEIKFLLHFVKESKQDESGMPNNRFLAERTGGTYSTLKVQPAELEDSGVYFCASSQDRGRIPGELFFGEGSRLTVL.

The chain's CDR3 is CASSNVRGNQPQHF. CDR3 coding DNA: TGTGCCAGCAGCAACGTCAGGGGGAATCAGCCCCAGCATTTT. The chain carries TRBV21-1 and TRBJ1-5; whether TRBD1, the table's D call, matches the DNA was not checked. TRBV21-1 is noted as a pseudogene. This CDR3 has 14 residues.

The rearrangement uses TRBV18 and TRBJ2-7; 8 nucleotides line up with TRBD1. Trimming cost V 2 bases and J 5 bases; bases outside gene matches: 8. The V gene's germline CDR1 is KGHSH and CDR2 LQKENI. The CDR3 spans 15 residues. CDR3 sequence reads: CASSPRQGAAHEQYF. CDR3 nucleotide sequence: TGTGCCAGCTCACCAAGGCAGGGGGCAGCCCACGAGCAGTACTTC.

The genes are TRBV28 and TRBJ1-6; unclear D gene. The CDR3 is made up of 13 amino acids. The germline CDR1 and CDR2 sequences are MDHEN and SYDVKM. V lost 5 bases, J lost 7 bases, and 9 bases lay in between. CDR3 loop: CASSPGFNSPLHF. CDR3 coding DNA: TGTGCCAGCAGTCCCGGTTTCAATTCACCCCTCCACTTT.

This clone was recorded once. The chain has TRBV27 and TRBJ1-3; 7 bases line up with TRBD1. CDR1 is MNHEY, CDR2 SMNVEV, per germline (reference sequence). V was clipped by 5 bases and J by 1 base; unmatched bases: 2. The CDR3 consists of 14 residues. Written as DNA, the CDR3 is TGTGCCAGCAGTCTACAGGGGTCTGGAAACACCATATATTTT. This encodes CASSLQGSGNTIYF.

The gene calls are TRBV30 and TRBJ1-1, with D possibly TRBD1 on 5 matching bases. The CDR3 length is 12 residues. Germline assignment: CDR1 GTSNPN and CDR2 SVGIG (reference sequence). The germline V and J ends were trimmed by 0 bases and 7 bases, with 9 bases remaining between them. The CDR3 region has the DNA TGTGCCTGGAGTGTGACAGAGGTTGAAGCTTTCTTT. Its protein product is CAWSVTEVEAFF.

The V and J genes are TRBV11-2 and TRBJ2-7, with 7 bases fitting TRBD2. The CDR3 consists of 16 residues. Germline V lookup: CDR1 SGHAT, CDR2 FQNNGV. Trimming took 5 bases from V and 3 from J; bases not matched to a gene: 13. The CDR3 nucleotides are TGTGCCAGCAGCCAAGATGGCGCGGGAGTCCTCTACGAGCAGTACTTC. It codes for CASSQDGAGVLYEQYF.

This clone was seen just once. This chain uses TRBV7-2 with TRBJ2-7, with D maybe TRBD1 (6 bases). V shed 5 bases and J shed 2 bases, with 13 bases lying between them. Germline CDR1 SGHTA, CDR2 FQGNSA. This CDR3 is built from 14 residues. The CDR3 loop reads CASSPWQGPYEQYF. The CDR3 DNA reads as TGTGCCAGCAGCCCCTGGCAGGGGCCCTACGAGCAGTACTTC.

As regards this clone: Other DNA sequences in the same sample also yield this CDR3. The chain has TRBV2 and TRBJ1-4, with 11 nucleotides matching TRBD1. Trimming cost V 8 bases and J 3 bases; bases outside gene matches: 5. Germline V gene lookup returns CDR1 SNHLY and CDR2 FYNNEI. The CDR3 sequence is 15 residues long. The CDR3 sequence: CASSGQGAANEKLFF. The CDR3 coding sequence is TGTGCCAGCTCCGGACAGGGGGCCGCTAATGAAAAACTGTTTTTT.

This clone has only a few counts. This sequence joins TRBV19 and TRBJ1-1, with 10 bases that match TRBD1. Germline V gene lookup returns CDR1 LNHDA and CDR2 SQIVND (reference sequence). The length of the CDR3 is 14 residues. With 5 bases clipped from V and 7 bases from J, the junction kept 7 bases outside the gene matches. DNA of the CDR3: TGTGCCAGTAGTCTCCGGGACAGGGGAGATGAAGCTTTCTTT. It yields the protein CASSLRDRGDEAFF.

The chain links TRBV4-2 to TRBJ1-3; D call uncertain. V was pared by 0 bases and J by 1 base, with 10 bases between. From germline, CDR1 is LGHNA and CDR2 YNFKEQ. The length of the CDR3 is 16 residues. Here the CDR3 reads CASSQEGTRSGNTIYF. As DNA, the CDR3 is TGTGCCAGCAGCCAAGAGGGAACGAGGTCTGGAAACACCATATATTTT.

This clone was seen a single time. The V call is TRBV27, the J call TRBJ2-7, with a tentative D call TRBD2 (6 bases). The CDR3 is made up of 13 amino acids. With 5 bases removed from V and 4 bases from J, the gap between germline ends came to 12 bases. Germline CDR1 and CDR2: MNHEY and SMNVEV (reference sequence). The CDR3 DNA reads as TGTGCCAGCAGTCCGCGGGATGAGTACGAGCAGTACTTC. It translates to CASSPRDEYEQYF.

This chain uses TRBV29-1 with TRBJ2-5; 7 bases are shared with TRBD2. The germline CDR1 and CDR2 sequences are SQVTM and ANQGSEA. V lost 3 bases to trimming and J lost 2 bases; unmatched junction nucleotides: 6. CDR3 length: 14 amino acids. The CDR3 DNA sequence: TGCAGCGTTGATCGCGGGAGTGAACAAGAGACCCAGTACTTC. Translated, it gives CSVDRGSEQETQYF.

The chain uses TRBV6-1 and TRBJ2-7, with a weak D call TRBD1 (6 bases). V was pared by 4 bases and J by 0 bases, with 16 bases between. The CDR3 consists of 16 residues. Germline-derived CDR1 and CDR2 are MNHNS and SASEGT. The CDR3, as DNA: TGTGCCAGCAGTGCCCACCGGACAGCGAGCTCCTACGAGCAGTACTTC. Translation gives CASSAHRTASSYEQYF.

The chain uses TRBV19 and TRBJ2-5; no clear D gene. Germline loops: CDR1 LNHDA, CDR2 SQIVND (reference sequence). The CDR3 consists of 16 residues. The V end lost 3 bases, the J end lost 4 bases, and 18 bases lay between the germline ends. For the CDR3, the DNA is TGTGCCAGTAGTATCAGCAGGTCCTCAGAAAGAGAGACCCAGTACTTC. Translating gives CASSISRSSERETQYF. Complete variable domain (other parts from reference TRBV19 and TRBJ2-5): DGGITQSPKYLFRKEGQNVTLSCEQNLNHDAMYWYRQDPGQGLRLIYYSQIVNDFQKGDIAEGYSVSREKKESFPLTVTSAQKNPTAFYLCASSISRSSERETQYFGPGTRLLVL.

The V gene is TRBV4-3, the J gene TRBJ2-7; tentative D call: TRBD2 (5 bases). Germline V gives CDR1 LGHNA, CDR2 YSLEER. V lost 1 base and J lost 0, with 16 bases in between. There are 17 residues in the CDR3. CDR3 DNA sequence: TGCGCCAGCAGCCAAGCGCGGTTTGGGCGGGCCTCCTACGAGCAGTACTTC. This codes for CASSQARFGRASYEQYF.

The DNA of the CDR3 is TGCATCGGTTTGGTTGGAGGGGAGAGCTATGGCTACACCTTC. Amino acid sequence: CIGLVGGESYGYTF. V gene TRBV29-1 combines with J gene TRBJ1-2, with a possible D match to TRBD1 (5 bases). This CDR3 comprises 14 residues. Germline V lookup: CDR1 SQVTM, CDR2 ANQGSEA.